This TCR beta chain is drawn from a study of CD8 T cells in ankylosing spondylitis. Study-wide findings and caveats: A TCR beta motif of under 10 highly homologous variants seemed to mark ankylosing spondylitis blood. Several of the motif variants were reported before in synovial fluid and blood from reactive arthritis. According to the report, clones linked to the disease were significantly enriched in matched synovial fluid samples taken from ankylosing spondylitis patients.

As regards this clonotype: The antigen is unknown.

Construction of TCR beta libraries was performed using quantitative 5'-RACE with molecular barcodes. Via MiXCR, TCRdb re-called the 5' RACE reads, giving one row per CDR3 protein. Seen here are 250,000 or so distinct CDR3 sequences, under 30% observed once, and the top ten hold approximately 0.61%. Germline CDR1 reads KGHDR; CDR2 reads SFDVKD. V was trimmed by 3 bases and J by 8 bases, leaving 23 bases between them. This CDR3 spans 17 amino acids. The material sequenced was blood, either unsorted or a sorted T cell fraction (not recorded which). The chain uses TRBV24-1 and TRBJ2-3; TRBD1 might be the D (8 bases). The receptor was derived from a male donor with ankylosing spondylitis or in good health (not recorded which). CDR3 coding DNA: TGTGCCACCAGTGATGCCGAAGCGGGACAGGCCATCGGTACGCAGTATTTT. Protein sequence: CATSDAEAGQAIGTQYF.